The 8 T cell receptor beta chains in this list originate from one sample, sequenced in a study of blood T cell repertoires in COVID-19. Only in-frame clones appear in the TCRdb table, and some are missing; sequencing was by immunoSEQ multiplex PCR. The sample holds tens of thousands of clones; 80% are singletons and the top ten take about a sixth. The sequenced sample was peripheral blood. The receptors come from a woman aged 80 or older with active or convalescent COVID-19.

The CDR3 loop is CASSFSSGSAETQYF. DNA for the CDR3: TGTGCCAGCAGCTTCTCTAGCGGGAGTGCGGAGACCCAGTACTTC. This chain joins TRBV7-6 and TRBJ2-5; TRBD2 matches at 10 bases. Trimming took 3 bases from V and 5 from J; bases not matched to a gene: 6. Germline V gene sequence: CDR1 SGHVS, CDR2 FNYEAQ. The length of the CDR3 is 15 residues.

For this clone: Other nucleotide sequences in the sample specify the same CDR3. The chain links TRBV19 to TRBJ1-1; 8 bases map to TRBD1. The CDR3 extends over 15 amino acids. In germline, CDR1 is LNHDA, CDR2 SQIVND (reference sequence). The V segment lost 0 bases and the J segment 5 bases; nucleotides outside the gene matches: 5. The CDR3 region is CASSIDYRGDTEAFF. DNA of the CDR3: TGTGCCAGTAGTATAGACTACAGGGGGGATACTGAAGCTTTCTTT.

The chain couples TRBV7-2 to TRBJ2-7, with a tentative D call TRBD1 (6 bases). V was clipped by 5 bases and J by 3 bases, with 17 bases between them. The CDR3 is 15 amino acids. Germline V gene data show CDR1 as SGHTA and CDR2 as FQGNSA. DNA for the CDR3: TGTGCCAGCAGCCATACCCGGACAGAATACTACGAGCAGTACTTC. It yields the protein CASSHTRTEYYEQYF.

This clone turned up a few times. Distinct nucleotide sequences in the sample also encode this CDR3. This chain joins TRBV7-3 and TRBJ1-2; D unclear. Looked up from germline, CDR1 is SGHTA and CDR2 is FQGTGA. The CDR3 is 13 residues long. Deletions cut 1 base from V and 1 base from J, with 4 bases between. The CDR3 bases are TGTGCCAGCAGCTTAAACAGTAACTATGGCTACACCTTC. Translating gives CASSLNSNYGYTF.

The J gene is TRBJ1-3, the V gene TRBV3-1 (or the pseudogene TRBV3-2); D gene ambiguous. Trimming removed 4 bases from V and 7 bases from J, with 14 bases in between. Per the germline V gene, CDR1 is LGHDT and CDR2 is YNNKEL (reference sequence). The CDR3 consists of 14 residues. The DNA of the CDR3 is TGTGCCAGCAGCCGCCTCCTTCCGAGCAACACCATATATTTT. It codes for CASSRLLPSNTIYF.

The chain uses TRBV5-1 and TRBJ2-5; D unclear. Trimming shortened V by 0 bases and J by 4 bases, and 10 bases separated the two germline ends. From germline, CDR1 is SGHRS and CDR2 YFSETQ. This CDR3 is built from 14 residues. The CDR3, as DNA: TGCGCCAGCAGCTTGGCCGGGTCGGGAGAGACCCAGTACTTC. Its translation is CASSLAGSGETQYF.

The chain uses TRBV9 and TRBJ1-6; D is perhaps TRBD1 (6 bases). The CDR3 totals 14 residues. V shed 4 bases and J shed 10 bases, with 15 bases lying between them. CDR1 SGDLS and CDR2 YYNGEE come from the germline V gene. The CDR3 bases are TGTGCCAGCAGCATCCGGGACAAACGGTCACCCCTCCACTTT. It yields the protein CASSIRDKRSPLHF. The full variable domain, with the rest looked up from reference TRBV9 and TRBJ1-6, is DSGVTQTPKHLITATGQRVTLRCSPRSGDLSVYWYQQSLDQGLQFLIQYYNGEERAKGNILERFSAQQFPDLHSELNLSSLELGDSALYFCASSIRDKRSPLHFGNGTRLTVT.

The genes are TRBV7-2 and TRBJ2-5, with D perhaps TRBD1 (5 bases). Per germline, CDR1 SGHTA and CDR2 FQGNSA. Trimming shortened V by 3 bases and J by 2 bases, and 10 bases separated the two germline ends. There are 14 residues in the CDR3. The chain's CDR3 is CASSFGHSQETQYF. CDR3 coding DNA: TGTGCCAGCAGCTTCGGACACAGTCAAGAGACCCAGTACTTC.